A selection of T cell receptor beta chains follows, all from one sample in a study of shared clonotypes between healthy human individuals. Some clones are missing from TCRdb's copy, which holds only in-frame ones; the method was immunoSEQ multiplex PCR. Altogether about 1.5 million clones are present, under 99% being singletons, with the ten largest covering approximately 0.45%. The sequenced sample was naive CD4+ T cells sorted from blood. The origin of the receptors is a man aged 30 to 45 in good health. CDR3s include the opening cysteine and the closing phenylalanine or tryptophan. A D gene is named only where the DNA matches it firmly.

>.|TRBJ2-7|TRBV21-1
TGTGCCAGCAGCTCGGGGGACAATTACGAGCAGTACTTC
CASSSGDNYEQYF
>.|TRBJ2-7|TRBV7-2
TGTGCCAGCAGCCGGGACGGCCGGGAGCAGTACTTC
CASSRDGREQYF
>.|TRBJ2-1|TRBV7-2
TGTGCCAGCAGCTTAGGTCGGCTAAGGGTCGGAGGGAATGAGCAGTTCTTC
CASSLGRLRVGGNEQFF
>.|TRBJ2-2|TRBV27
TGTGCCAGCAGTTTCAGGGCCACCGGGGAGCTGTTTTTT
CASSFRATGELFF
>TRBD2|TRBJ2-7|TRBV6-4
TGTGCCAGCTCCTGGACTAGCGGGAGTGAGCAGTACTTC
CASSWTSGSEQYF
>.|TRBJ1-2|TRBV18
TGTGCCAGCTCACCTTTCTCAGGAGGGAGCTACACCTTC
CASSPFSGGSYTF
>TRBD1|TRBJ1-5|TRBV6-1
TGTGCCAGCAGTGAATATGGGACAGTTAGCAATCAGCCCCAGCATTTT
CASSEYGTVSNQPQHF
>TRBD2|TRBJ2-1|TRBV5-4
TGTGCCAGTAGCTTTAGCGGGAGGACCCGAAATGAGCAGTTCTTC
CASSFSGRTRNEQFF
>.|TRBJ2-7|TRBV28
TGTGCCAGCAACTCGGGGGGCAGGGGCGAGCAGTACTTC
CASNSGGRGEQYF
>.|TRBJ1-5|TRBV4-1
TGCGCCAGCAGGAGGGTCATGGATAGCAATCAGCCCCAGCATTTT
CASRRVMDSNQPQHF
>.|TRBJ2-7|TRBV9
TGTGCCAGCAGCGTAGAAGGAGGGAACTACGAGCAGTACTTC
CASSVEGGNYEQYF
>.|TRBJ2-5|TRBV19
TGTGCCAGTAGCCCGGAATATCCGGGCCGAGAGACCCAGTACTTC
CASSPEYPGRETQYF
>TRBD1|TRBJ1-5|TRBV11-2
TGTGCCAGCAGCTTGACAGGGGGCGCGTGGCAGCCCCAGCATTTT
CASSLTGGAWQPQHF